This entry lists 14 T cell receptor beta chains sequenced from one sample in a study of cytotoxic CD8 clonotypes in ibrutinib-treated CLL. Some clones are missing from TCRdb's copy, which holds only in-frame ones; the method was immunoSEQ multiplex PCR. The table has roughly 63,000 clones, approximately 62% seen once. This specimen consisted of PBMCs, obtained after 12 months of ibrutinib treatment. The source is a human donor with chronic lymphocytic leukemia.

The V call is TRBV18, the J call TRBJ1-4, with D tentatively TRBD1 (5 bases). The CDR3 spans 15 residues. V shed 1 base and J shed 9 bases, with 15 bases lying between them. Germline V gives CDR1 KGHSH, CDR2 LQKENI. The CDR3 region is CASSPLAGNSKKLFF. The CDR3 nucleotides read TGTGCCAGCTCACCACTGGCAGGGAATAGTAAAAAACTGTTTTTT.

The gene calls are TRBV6-5 and TRBJ1-5; D unclear. Germline assignment: CDR1 MNHEY and CDR2 SVGAGI. The CDR3 is 12 amino acids. Trimming removed 5 bases at V and 7 bases at J, with 9 bases between. CDR3: CASSASGQPQHF. CDR3 DNA: TGTGCCAGCAGTGCCTCAGGACAGCCCCAGCATTTT.

The rearrangement uses TRBV19 and TRBJ2-1, with D uncertain. The CDR3 covers 13 residues. V lost 8 bases to trimming and J lost 2 bases, with 10 bases between them. Germline assignment: CDR1 LNHDA and CDR2 SQIVND (reference sequence). This CDR3 reads CASAPRPYNEQFF. CDR3 in DNA: TGTGCCAGTGCGCCCCGCCCCTACAATGAGCAGTTCTTC.

This rearrangement joins TRBV5-1 to TRBJ2-1; tentative D call: TRBD2 (6 bases). The length of the CDR3 is 14 residues. Trimming pared 0 bases from V and 9 bases from J, leaving 13 bases between. CDR1 is SGHRS, CDR2 YFSETQ, per germline. In DNA form, the CDR3 reads TGCGCCAGCAGCTTGGAAAGGGACTTTGGTGAGCAGTTCTTC. Protein: CASSLERDFGEQFF.

This sequence joins TRBV11-2 and TRBJ2-7; 11 bases match TRBD2. The CDR3 has 14 amino acids. The ends lost 3 bases at V and 3 bases at J; junction bases unmatched: 1. Germline CDR1 SGHAT, CDR2 FQNNGV. In DNA, the CDR3 is TGTGCCAGCAGCTTCACTAGCGGGAGCTACGAGCAGTACTTC. This sequence encodes CASSFTSGSYEQYF.

V gene TRBV18 combines with J gene TRBJ2-2, with no clear D. From germline, CDR1 is KGHSH and CDR2 LQKENI. This CDR3 is 13 amino acids long. V was trimmed by 3 bases and J by 6 bases, leaving 8 bases between them. CDR3 protein: CASSPKLSGELFF. CDR3 nucleotides: TGTGCCAGCTCACCTAAGCTCTCCGGGGAGCTGTTTTTT.

This clone was counted at least ten times. CDR3 amino acids: CASSFPWAKNIQYF. In DNA, the CDR3 is TGCGCCAGCAGCTTTCCATGGGCCAAAAACATTCAGTACTTC. The rearrangement links TRBV5-1 to TRBJ2-4; D gene unclear. Germline CDR1 is SGHRS and CDR2 is YFSETQ. The germline V and J ends were trimmed by 2 bases and 1 base, with 7 bases remaining between them. This CDR3 contains 14 residues.

V gene TRBV9 combines with J gene TRBJ2-2; 9 bases match TRBD1. This CDR3 region has 16 residues. Germline CDR1 reads SGDLS; CDR2 reads YYNGEE. V was pared by 1 base and J by 6 bases, with 7 bases of the junction left unmatched. CDR3 DNA sequence: TGTGCCAGCAGCGTATTAGGGACAGGGCGTCCCGGGGAGCTGTTTTTT. Translation: CASSVLGTGRPGELFF.

This chain connects TRBV21-1 to TRBJ2-2; the table gives TRBD1 as D, unverified against the DNA. TRBV21-1 is given as a pseudogene. This CDR3 is built from 17 residues. CDR3 amino acids: CASSIETGKTGTGELFF. The CDR3 DNA follows: TGTGCCAGCAGCATAGAGACAGGGAAGACAGGCACCGGGGAGCTGTTTTTT.

The V gene is TRBV28, the J gene TRBJ1-2; D unresolved. The CDR3 spans 12 residues. CDR1 MDHEN and CDR2 SYDVKM come from the germline V gene. With 8 bases removed from V and 1 base from J, the gap between germline ends came to 8 bases. DNA for the CDR3: TGTGCCAGCCTTAAGGGTAACTATGGCTACACCTTC. As protein: CASLKGNYGYTF.

This clone has just a few counts. The chain is built from TRBV5-6 and TRBJ1-4, with a tentative D call TRBD1 (6 bases). Per the germline V gene, CDR1 is SGHDT and CDR2 is YYEEEE. The CDR3 length is 15 residues. V shed 0 bases and J shed 3 bases, with 9 bases lying between them. The CDR3 sequence is CASSLAGAPNEKLFF. In DNA form, the CDR3 reads TGTGCCAGCAGCTTGGCAGGGGCCCCTAATGAAAAACTGTTTTTT.

V and J are TRBV7-9 and TRBJ2-7; D perhaps matches TRBD2 (6 bases). Germline CDR1 SEHNR, CDR2 FQNEAQ (reference sequence). The CDR3 sequence is 13 residues long. Trimming removed 3 bases from V and 8 bases from J, with 14 bases in between. CDR3 sequence reads: CASSLGGDSQQYF. DNA for the CDR3: TGTGCCAGCAGCTTGGGCGGGGACTCTCAGCAGTACTTC.

In this sample, this clone turned up a few times. The genes are TRBV10-3 and TRBJ2-5; TRBD2 agrees at 9 bases. Trimming removed 10 bases from V and 3 bases from J; junction bases left unmatched: 9. Germline V gene data show CDR1 as ENHRY and CDR2 as SYGVKD. The CDR3 extends over 14 amino acids. CDR3 DNA sequence: TGTGCCACGGCCGCGGGAGGGCCTGAAGAGACCCAGTACTTC. The encoded protein is CATAAGGPEETQYF.

A few counts support this clone. The gene calls are TRBV18 and TRBJ2-7; possibly TRBD2 for D (5 bases). From germline, CDR1 is KGHSH and CDR2 LQKENI. The CDR3 extends over 15 amino acids. V was cut by 3 bases and J by 7 bases, with 19 bases left in between. The CDR3 here is CASSPTGGPRVEQYV. DNA for the CDR3: TGTGCCAGCTCACCTACTGGCGGGCCCCGGGTGGAGCAGTACGTC.